This passage covers 9 T cell receptor beta chains from one sample sequenced in a study of blood T cells in healthy people across ages. Through a sample-barcoded 5' primer and a J-beta primer mix, a second PCR was run for about 7 to 12 cycles. TCRdb reprocessed the 5' RACE reads with MiXCR, giving one entry per CDR3 protein. Of roughly 900,000 distinct CDR3 sequences listed, around 46% are singletons. Sequenced sample: blood. These receptors were obtained from a man aged 25-40 years in good health.

This clonotype has a handful of counts. CDR3 DNA: TGTGCCAGCAGTTTCCAGGACCGGTACAATGAGCAGTTCTTC. This sequence encodes CASSFQDRYNEQFF. The J gene is TRBJ2-1, the V gene TRBV12-3 or TRBV12-4; the D is unclear. This CDR3 has 14 amino acids. V was cut by 3 bases and J by 4 bases, with 10 bases left in between.

The CDR3 protein is CASSQDFAGGCYGYTF. The CDR3 DNA reads TGTGCCAGCAGCCAAGATTTTGCAGGGGGCTGCTATGGCTACACCTTC. This chain uses TRBV3-1 with TRBJ1-2, with 8 bases that match TRBD1. CDR3 size: 16 residues. CDR1 is LGHDT, CDR2 YNNKEL, per germline (reference sequence). Trimming took 0 bases from V and 4 from J; bases not matched to a gene: 7.

A note on this clonotype: One junction end does not reproduce the germline sequence, and a read error may be involved. The chain uses TRBV2 and TRBJ1-2; 7 bases fit TRBD1. CDR1 is SNHLY, CDR2 FYNNEI, per germline. The CDR3 is 15 amino acids. The CDR3: CAGSQLQNRGQGYTF. For the CDR3, the DNA is TGTGCCGGCAGCCAATTACAAAACAGGGGACAAGGCTACACCTTC.

This clonotype was observed a handful of times. This chain uses TRBV6-2 or TRBV6-3 with TRBJ2-7; D is unclear. The germline V gene has CDR1 MNHEY and CDR2 SVGEGT. V was trimmed by 8 bases and J by 2 bases, leaving 7 bases between them. This CDR3 spans 11 amino acids. CDR3 region: CASQDPYEQYF. CDR3 nucleotide sequence: TGTGCCAGCCAGGACCCCTACGAGCAGTACTTC.

The chain couples TRBV4-1 to TRBJ1-5; 9 bases match TRBD1. The CDR3 is made up of 15 amino acids. Losses at the gene ends were 1 base for V and 12 bases for J; bases not matched to a gene: 10. In germline, CDR1 is MGHRA, CDR2 YSYEKL. As DNA, the CDR3 is TGCGCCAGCAGCCAAGCGCCGGGACAGGGATTTCTCCAGCATTTT. Protein: CASSQAPGQGFLQHF.

In this sample, this clonotype turned up once. The CDR3 DNA sequence: TGTGCCAGCAGTCCCGGGACAGCGACTCACAATGAGCAGTTCTTC. Translating gives CASSPGTATHNEQFF. The chain couples TRBV6-5 to TRBJ2-1; 7 bases line up with TRBD1. The CDR3 extends over 15 amino acids. With V trimmed by 5 bases and J by 5 bases, 9 bases remained unmatched. CDR1 is MNHEY, CDR2 SVGAGI, per germline.

This clonotype was detected only a few times. CDR3 in DNA: TGTGCCAGCAGCTCACCCGGGACAGGGGGGAAAGCTAACTATGGCTACACCTTC. It translates to CASSSPGTGGKANYGYTF. The V gene is TRBV5-6, the J gene TRBJ1-2, with TRBD1 identical over 11 bases. The CDR3 runs to 18 residues. Germline V gene data show CDR1 as SGHDT and CDR2 as YYEEEE. The ends lost 3 bases at V and 0 bases at J; junction bases unmatched: 10.

This sequence joins TRBV30 and TRBJ2-3; TRBD1 aligns across 10 bases. V lost 5 bases, J lost 2 bases, and 1 base stayed unmatched. The CDR3 loop spans 13 amino acids. The germline V gene has CDR1 GTSNPN and CDR2 SVGIG (reference sequence). The DNA for the CDR3 is TGTGCCTGGGGGACAGGGGTCACAGATACGCAGTATTTT. This sequence encodes CAWGTGVTDTQYF.

The chain is built from TRBV7-2 and TRBJ2-1, with D perhaps matching TRBD2 (5 bases). V was clipped by 5 bases and J by 9 bases, with 14 bases between them. Germline V gene lookup returns CDR1 SGHTA and CDR2 FQGNSA. The CDR3 sequence is 13 residues long. CDR3 loop: CASSPRERAEQFF. In nucleotides, the CDR3 is TGTGCCAGCAGCCCACGAGAGAGGGCTGAGCAGTTCTTC.